This TCR beta chain is from a study of PD-1 blockade in mismatch repair-deficient tumors. Study background: Patients had 12 mismatch repair-deficient cancer types, all previously treated and progressing. Study results and caveats: After pembrolizumab, tumor-resident clones rose rapidly, then generally contracted before radiologic responses.

Mismatch repair deficiency was confirmed in all patients, by PCR or immunohistochemistry. Three pembrolizumab responders had their TCRs sequenced. Germline-derived CDR1 and CDR2 are MGHRA and YSYEKL. V was cut by 1 base and J by 9 bases, with 4 bases left in between. The CDR3 runs 11 residues. The sample holds one count of this clone. As yet, its antigen is unknown. Some clones are missing from TCRdb's copy, which holds only in-frame ones; the method was immunoSEQ multiplex PCR. The table has around 120,000 clones, about 85% seen once. This chain connects TRBV4-1 to TRBJ1-5, with unresolved D. The sequence came from an adult with mismatch repair-deficient cancer. This sample comprised peripheral blood, obtained 44 weeks after starting pembrolizumab. CDR3 DNA: TGCGCCAGCAGCCAAGGGGGGCCCCAGCATTTT. Translated: CASSQGGPQHF.